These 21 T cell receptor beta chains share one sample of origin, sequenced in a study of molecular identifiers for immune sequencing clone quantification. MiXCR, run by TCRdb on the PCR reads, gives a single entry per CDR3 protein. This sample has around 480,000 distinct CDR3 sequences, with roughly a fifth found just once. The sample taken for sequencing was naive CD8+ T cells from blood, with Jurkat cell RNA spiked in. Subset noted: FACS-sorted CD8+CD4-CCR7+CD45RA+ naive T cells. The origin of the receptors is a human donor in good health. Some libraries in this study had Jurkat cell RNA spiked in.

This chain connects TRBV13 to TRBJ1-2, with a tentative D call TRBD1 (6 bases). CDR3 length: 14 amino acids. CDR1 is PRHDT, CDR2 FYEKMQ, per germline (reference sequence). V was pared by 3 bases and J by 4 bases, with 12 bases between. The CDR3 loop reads CASSFTGGGYGYTF. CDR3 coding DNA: TGTGCCAGCAGCTTTACCGGGGGCGGCTATGGCTACACCTTC. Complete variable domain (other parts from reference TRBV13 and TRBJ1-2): AAGVIQSPRHLIKEKRETATLKCYPIPRHDTVYWYQQGPGQDPQFLISFYEKMQSDKGSIPDRFSAQQFSDYHSELNMSSLELGDSALYFCASSFTGGGYGYTFGSGTRLTVV.

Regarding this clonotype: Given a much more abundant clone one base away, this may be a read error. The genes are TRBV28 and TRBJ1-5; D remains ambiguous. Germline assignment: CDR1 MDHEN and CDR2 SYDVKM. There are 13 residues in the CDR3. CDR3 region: CASSPSRHQPRHF. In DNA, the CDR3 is TGTGCCAGCAGTCCCTCTAGACATCAGCCCCGGCATTTT. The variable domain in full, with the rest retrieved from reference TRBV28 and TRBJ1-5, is DVKVTQSSRYLVKRTGEKVFLECVQDMDHENMFWYRQDPGLGLRLIYFSYDVKMKEKGDIPEGYSVSREKKERFSLILESASTNQTSMYLCASSPSRHQPRHFGDGTRLSIL.

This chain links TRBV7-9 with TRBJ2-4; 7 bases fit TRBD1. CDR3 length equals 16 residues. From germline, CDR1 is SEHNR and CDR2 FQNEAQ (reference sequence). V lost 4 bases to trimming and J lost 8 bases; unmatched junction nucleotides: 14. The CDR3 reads CASSSSTGYRRDIQYF. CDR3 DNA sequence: TGTGCCAGCAGCTCTTCGACAGGGTATAGAAGAGACATTCAGTACTTC.

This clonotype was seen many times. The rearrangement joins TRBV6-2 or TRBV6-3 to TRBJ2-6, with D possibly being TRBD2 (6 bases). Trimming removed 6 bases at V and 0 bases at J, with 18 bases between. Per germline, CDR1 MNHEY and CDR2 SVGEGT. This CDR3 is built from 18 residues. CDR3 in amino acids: CASSLSWEDLSGANVLTF. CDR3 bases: TGTGCCAGCAGCCTAAGCTGGGAGGACCTCTCTGGGGCCAACGTCCTGACTTTC.

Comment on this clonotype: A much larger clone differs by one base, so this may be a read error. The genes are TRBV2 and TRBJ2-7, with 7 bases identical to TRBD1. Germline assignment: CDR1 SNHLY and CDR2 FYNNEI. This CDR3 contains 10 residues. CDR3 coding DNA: TGTACCAGCAGTAACAGGGGAGAGTACTTC. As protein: CTSSNRGEYF.

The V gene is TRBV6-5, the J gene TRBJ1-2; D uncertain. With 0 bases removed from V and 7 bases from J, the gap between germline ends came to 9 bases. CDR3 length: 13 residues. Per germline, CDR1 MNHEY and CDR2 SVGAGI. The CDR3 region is CASSYSTQSGYTF. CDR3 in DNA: TGTGCCAGCAGTTACTCGACCCAGTCTGGCTACACCTTC.

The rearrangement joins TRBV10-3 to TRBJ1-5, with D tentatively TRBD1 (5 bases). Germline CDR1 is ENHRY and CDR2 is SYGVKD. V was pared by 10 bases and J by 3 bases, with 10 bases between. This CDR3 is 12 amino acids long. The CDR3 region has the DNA TGTGCCAGCCGGACACCCAATCAGCCCCAGCATTTT. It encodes CASRTPNQPQHF.

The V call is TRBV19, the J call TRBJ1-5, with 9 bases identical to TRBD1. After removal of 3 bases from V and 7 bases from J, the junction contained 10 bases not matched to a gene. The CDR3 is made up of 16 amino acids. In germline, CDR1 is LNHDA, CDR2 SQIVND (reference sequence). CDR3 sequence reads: CASSIGLTGGRQPQHF. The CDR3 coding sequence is TGTGCCAGTAGTATCGGCCTGACAGGGGGAAGGCAGCCCCAGCATTTT.

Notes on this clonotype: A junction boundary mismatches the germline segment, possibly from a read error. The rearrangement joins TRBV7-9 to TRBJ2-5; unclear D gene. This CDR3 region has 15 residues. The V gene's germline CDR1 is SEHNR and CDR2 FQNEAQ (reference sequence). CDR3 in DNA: TGTGCCAGCAGCCCAAGTTCGGTTAGACAAGGGACCCAGTACTTC. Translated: CASSPSSVRQGTQYF.

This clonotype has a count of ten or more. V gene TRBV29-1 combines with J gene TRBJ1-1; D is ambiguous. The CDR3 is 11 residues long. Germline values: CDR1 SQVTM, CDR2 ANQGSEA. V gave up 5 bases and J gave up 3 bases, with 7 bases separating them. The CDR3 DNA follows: TGCAGCGTTTGGGTGGACACTGAAGCTTTCTTT. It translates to CSVWVDTEAFF. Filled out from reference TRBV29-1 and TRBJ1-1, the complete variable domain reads SAVISQKPSRDICQRGTSLTIQCQVDSQVTMMFWYRQQPGQSLTLIATANQGSEATYESGFVIDKFPISRPNLTFSTLTVSNMSPEDSSIYLCSVWVDTEAFFGQGTRLTVV.

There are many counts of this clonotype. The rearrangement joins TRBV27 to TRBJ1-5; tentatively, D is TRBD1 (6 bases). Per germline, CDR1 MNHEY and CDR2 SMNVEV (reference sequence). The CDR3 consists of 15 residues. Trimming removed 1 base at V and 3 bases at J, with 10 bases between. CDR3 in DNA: TGTGCCAGCAGTTTATTGTCAGGGGACAATCAGCCCCAGCATTTT. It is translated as CASSLLSGDNQPQHF.

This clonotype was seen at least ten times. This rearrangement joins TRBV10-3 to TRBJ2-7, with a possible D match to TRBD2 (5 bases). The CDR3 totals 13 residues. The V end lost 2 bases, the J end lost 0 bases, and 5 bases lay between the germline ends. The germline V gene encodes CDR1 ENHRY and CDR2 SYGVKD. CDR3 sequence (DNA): TGTGCCATCAGTGAGCGGGACTCCTACGAGCAGTACTTC. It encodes CAISERDSYEQYF.

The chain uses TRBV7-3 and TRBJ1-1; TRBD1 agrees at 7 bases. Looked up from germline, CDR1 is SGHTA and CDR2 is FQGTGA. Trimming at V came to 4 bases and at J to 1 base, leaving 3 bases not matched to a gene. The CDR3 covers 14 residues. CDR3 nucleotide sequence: TGTGCCAGCAGCTCCGGACAGGAGAACACTGAAGCTTTCTTT. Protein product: CASSSGQENTEAFF.

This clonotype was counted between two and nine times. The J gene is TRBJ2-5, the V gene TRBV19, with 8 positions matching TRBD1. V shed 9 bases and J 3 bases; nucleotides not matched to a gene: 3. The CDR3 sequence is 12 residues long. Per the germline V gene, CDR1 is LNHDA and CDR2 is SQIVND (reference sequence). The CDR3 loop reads CASEGQEETQYF. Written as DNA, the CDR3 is TGTGCCAGCGAGGGACAGGAAGAGACCCAGTACTTC.

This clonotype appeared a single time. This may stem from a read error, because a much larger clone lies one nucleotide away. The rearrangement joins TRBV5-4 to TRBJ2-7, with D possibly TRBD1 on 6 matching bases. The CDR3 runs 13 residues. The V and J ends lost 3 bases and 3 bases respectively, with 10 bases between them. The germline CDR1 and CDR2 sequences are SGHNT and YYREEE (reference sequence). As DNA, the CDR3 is TGTGCCAGCAGCTGGGGGCTGGGCTACGAGCAGTACTTC. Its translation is CASSWGLGYEQYF. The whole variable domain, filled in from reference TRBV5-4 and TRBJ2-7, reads ETGVTQSPTHLIKTRGQQVTLRCSSQSGHNTVSWYQQALGQGPQFIFQYYREEENGRGNFPPRFSGLQFPNYSSELNVNALELDDSALYLCASSWGLGYEQYFGPGTRLTVT.

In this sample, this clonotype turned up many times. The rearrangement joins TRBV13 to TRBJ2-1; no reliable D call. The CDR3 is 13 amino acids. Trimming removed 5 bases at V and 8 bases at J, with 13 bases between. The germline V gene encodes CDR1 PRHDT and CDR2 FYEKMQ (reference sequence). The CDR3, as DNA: TGTGCCAGCAGCCGAATGACTGCATATGAGCAGTTCTTC. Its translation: CASSRMTAYEQFF. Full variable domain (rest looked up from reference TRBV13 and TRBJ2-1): AAGVIQSPRHLIKEKRETATLKCYPIPRHDTVYWYQQGPGQDPQFLISFYEKMQSDKGSIPDRFSAQQFSDYHSELNMSSLELGDSALYFCASSRMTAYEQFFGPGTRLTVL.

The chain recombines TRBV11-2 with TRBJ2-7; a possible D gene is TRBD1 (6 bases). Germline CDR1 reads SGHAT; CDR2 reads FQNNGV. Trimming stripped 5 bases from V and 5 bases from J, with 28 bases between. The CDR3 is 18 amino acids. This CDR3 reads CASSPQLLDRLPPHEQYF. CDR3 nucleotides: TGTGCCAGCAGCCCCCAGCTCTTAGACAGGCTTCCCCCCCACGAGCAGTACTTC.

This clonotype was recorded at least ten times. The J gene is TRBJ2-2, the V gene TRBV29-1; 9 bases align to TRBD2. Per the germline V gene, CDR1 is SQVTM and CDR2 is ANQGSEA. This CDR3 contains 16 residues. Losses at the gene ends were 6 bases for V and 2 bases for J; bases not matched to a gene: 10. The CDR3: CSVGGQREVNTGELFF. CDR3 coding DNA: TGCAGCGTGGGCGGGCAGCGGGAGGTAAACACCGGGGAGCTGTTTTTT.

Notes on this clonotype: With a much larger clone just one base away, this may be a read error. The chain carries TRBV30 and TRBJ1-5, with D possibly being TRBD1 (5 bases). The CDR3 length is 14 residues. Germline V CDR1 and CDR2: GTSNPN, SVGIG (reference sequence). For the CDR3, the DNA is TGTGTCTGGAGTGGGACGGCTAGCAATCAGCCCCAGCATTTT. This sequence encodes CVWSGTASNQPQHF.

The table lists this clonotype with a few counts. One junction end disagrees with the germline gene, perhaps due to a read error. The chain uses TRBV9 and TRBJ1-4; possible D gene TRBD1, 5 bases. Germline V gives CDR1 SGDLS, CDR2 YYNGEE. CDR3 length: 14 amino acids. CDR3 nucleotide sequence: TGTGCCAGCAGCCCGGCGGGGGTGGAGGAAAAACTGGTTTTT. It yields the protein CASSPAGVEEKLVF.

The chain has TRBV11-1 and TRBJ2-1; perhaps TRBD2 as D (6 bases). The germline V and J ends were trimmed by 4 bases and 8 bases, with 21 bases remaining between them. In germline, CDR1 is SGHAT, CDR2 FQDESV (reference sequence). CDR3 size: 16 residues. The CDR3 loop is CASSSATRSLVDEQFF. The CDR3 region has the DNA TGTGCCAGCAGCTCCGCGACTAGGAGCCTGGTGGATGAGCAGTTCTTC.